This T cell receptor (beta chain) emerged from a study of blood T cell repertoires in COVID-19. Study-level background: T cells, B-cell-depleted T cells, or PBMCs supplied cDNA or gDNA.

As originally analysed: Nucleated cell counts were estimated from reference gene primer amplification. Sequencing was performed with immunoSEQ multiplex PCR; in TCRdb, only in-frame clones are kept and a portion is missing. From that table come the V and J calls and clone size; the DNA was used to work out D and trimming. The table shows approximately 490,000 clones, with roughly 87% occurring only once. Cohort 3 recovery required two negative PCRs, clearance, or symptom resolution. The CDR3 is made up of 16 amino acids. Unmatched junction bases numbered 9, after V lost 4 bases and J lost 4 bases. Germline CDR1 reads KGHSH; CDR2 reads LQKENI.

The rearrangement uses TRBV18 and TRBJ2-2; 7 bases are shared with TRBD1. The source is a woman between 18 and 29 years old who had recovered from COVID-19. The material sequenced was PBMCs or T cells enriched from blood (not recorded which). In DNA form, the CDR3 reads TGTGCCAGCTCACGCAACAGGGGAGCGGCCACCGGGGAGCTGTTTTTT. Translating it yields CASSRNRGAATGELFF.